What follows describes a single TCR beta chain. Next came a second PCR, run for about 7 to 11 cycles, which used a sample-barcoded 5' primer along with a J-beta primer mix. Each CDR3 protein is one row after TCRdb ran MiXCR on the 5' RACE reads. Here the sample spans some 670,000 distinct CDR3 sequences, 52% being singletons. The sample originates from a study of blood T cells in healthy people across ages. Germline trimming cut 2 bases from V and 5 bases from J; bases unmatched to any gene: 5. The CDR3 sequence is 15 residues long. The receptor's source is a woman aged 80 or older in good health. This chain connects TRBV12-3 or TRBV12-4 to TRBJ2-3; 9 bases agree with TRBD2. The sequenced sample consisted of blood. As DNA, the CDR3 is TGTGCCAGCAGTTTAAGCGGGGGGCAAGGAGATACGCAGTATTTT. This encodes CASSLSGGQGDTQYF.